The 17 T cell receptor beta chains below were found in one sample sequenced in a study of T cell repertoires in cytomegalovirus infection. The antigens these receptors bind are not known. TCRdb re-analysed the reads in MiXCR, keeping a single row per CDR3 protein. The table includes approximately 1,000,000 distinct CDR3 sequences, less than 35% detected once. The specimen was cultured CD8+ T cells from PBMCs, collected from culture after CMV antigen stimulation. The receptors come from a human donor in good health (CMV status not recorded). Some clones in this sample may be carry-over from other donors' samples.

V is TRBV9 and J is TRBJ1-3; D perhaps matches TRBD1 (5 bases). CDR3 length equals 16 residues. Per germline, CDR1 SGDLS and CDR2 YYNGEE. V was shortened by 0 bases and J by 1 base, with 11 bases between the two germline ends. The CDR3 loop reads CASSVEGSGSGNTIYF. The CDR3 DNA reads as TGTGCCAGCAGCGTAGAGGGGTCGGGATCTGGAAACACCATATATTTT.

This clonotype occurred a few times. The V call is TRBV7-6, the J call TRBJ1-2; D is possibly TRBD1 (5 bases). The CDR3 runs to 19 residues. Germline CDR1 and CDR2: SGHVS and FNYEAQ. Trimming shortened V by 6 bases and J by 7 bases, and 33 bases separated the two germline ends. CDR3 nucleotides: TGTGCCAGCAGTCTAGCCACGGGGGACCCTGACTCACTAAGTGGTGGCTACACCTTC. It is translated as CASSLATGDPDSLSGGYTF.

This clonotype was observed a few times. The V gene is TRBV6-2 or TRBV6-3, the J gene TRBJ1-1; D unresolved. Per germline, CDR1 MNHEY and CDR2 SVGEGT. The CDR3 runs 15 residues. Trimming took 0 bases from V and 5 from J, leaving 13 bases between them. CDR3 region: CASSYSKGLETEAFF. The DNA of the CDR3 is TGTGCCAGCAGTTACTCGAAAGGGCTAGAAACTGAAGCTTTCTTT.

This chain connects TRBV12-3 or TRBV12-4 to TRBJ1-3; the D is unclear. V gave up 3 bases and J gave up 4 bases, with 10 bases separating them. The length of the CDR3 is 14 residues. CDR3 DNA: TGTGCCAGCAGTTTCTCCGTAGGGGGAAACACCATATATTTT. Its translation is CASSFSVGGNTIYF.

V usage is TRBV2 and J usage is TRBJ2-2; D gene ambiguous. Per germline, CDR1 SNHLY and CDR2 FYNNEI. With 7 bases removed from V and 6 bases from J, the gap between germline ends came to 12 bases. There are 13 residues in the CDR3. CDR3 protein: CASIPHPAGELFF. For the CDR3, the DNA is TGTGCCAGCATCCCTCATCCGGCCGGGGAGCTGTTTTTT.

This clonotype has just a few counts. V usage is TRBV7-9 and J usage is TRBJ2-3; D is unresolved. This CDR3 comprises 17 residues. Trimming took off 2 bases at V and 1 base at J, with 16 bases between the two ends. From germline, CDR1 is SEHNR and CDR2 FQNEAQ (reference sequence). The CDR3 region has the DNA TGTGCCAGCAGCTTAATTTGGTCTAGAGTCGGCACAGATACGCAGTATTTT. Its translation is CASSLIWSRVGTDTQYF.

In its sample, this clonotype was seen many times. The V gene is TRBV7-8, the J gene TRBJ2-1; 7 nucleotides agree with TRBD1. The CDR3 runs 14 residues. CDR1 is SGHVS, CDR2 FQNEAQ, per germline. V lost 5 bases and J lost 3; bases outside the gene matches: 4. CDR3 in amino acids: CASSDPGGYNEQFF. For the CDR3, the DNA is TGTGCCAGCAGCGACCCAGGGGGCTACAATGAGCAGTTCTTC.

This clonotype was counted between two and nine times. CDR3 sequence reads: CASSQEEGAYEQYV. CDR3 DNA sequence: TGCGCCAGCAGCCAAGAGGAGGGGGCCTACGAGCAGTACGTC. The chain carries TRBV4-1 and TRBJ2-7; D tentatively fits TRBD1 or TRBD2 (6 bases each). Trimming took 0 bases from V and 2 from J, leaving 8 bases between them. This CDR3 is 14 amino acids long. CDR1 and CDR2 from the germline V gene are MGHRA and YSYEKL.

The chain links TRBV14 to TRBJ1-2; D is unresolved. This CDR3 spans 14 amino acids. The V and J ends lost 3 bases and 4 bases respectively, with 12 bases between them. Germline assignment: CDR1 SGHDN and CDR2 FVKESK. CDR3 sequence reads: CASSQEGRLYGYTF. DNA of the CDR3: TGTGCCAGCAGCCAGGAGGGTCGGCTCTATGGCTACACCTTC.

The V gene is TRBV5-5, the J gene TRBJ1-1; maybe TRBD1 (6 bases). The CDR3 runs to 11 residues. The germline V and J ends were trimmed by 6 bases and 7 bases, with 10 bases remaining between them. CDR1 and CDR2 from the germline V gene are SGHKS and YYEKEE (reference sequence). The CDR3 reads CASTEDSEAFF. Written as DNA, the CDR3 is TGTGCCAGCACCGAGGACAGTGAAGCTTTCTTT.

J is TRBJ1-1 and V is TRBV7-9; D ambiguous. This CDR3 has 12 amino acids. Trimming shortened V by 5 bases and J by 11 bases, and 15 bases separated the two germline ends. CDR1 is SEHNR and CDR2 is FQNEAQ in the germline V gene (reference sequence). CDR3 loop: CASSPGRAGAFF. CDR3 sequence (DNA): TGTGCCAGCAGCCCCGGAAGGGCGGGGGCTTTCTTT.

This clonotype was observed a few times. This chain joins TRBV7-3 and TRBJ2-1; TRBD2 matches 10 bases. The CDR3 runs 16 residues. V lost 4 bases, J lost 5 bases, and 8 bases stayed unmatched. Germline V gene sequence: CDR1 SGHTA, CDR2 FQGTGA. In nucleotides, the CDR3 is TGTGCCAGCAGCTATCCAGCGGGGGGGCGCAACAATGAGCAGTTCTTC. Encoded protein: CASSYPAGGRNNEQFF.

The table lists this clonotype with a count of one. A clone one base away is much larger, so this may be a read error. The chain uses TRBV12-3 or TRBV12-4 and TRBJ1-1; weak D call: TRBD1 (5 bases). This CDR3 has 12 amino acids. The CDR3 reads CASSLDRGGASF. CDR3 nucleotide sequence: TGTGCCAGCAGCCTAGACAGAGGTGGAGCTTCCTTT.

This clonotype was picked up a small number of times. The rearrangement uses TRBV20-1 and TRBJ2-3, with D possibly being TRBD1 (5 bases). The germline gives CDR1 DFQATT, CDR2 SNEGSKA (reference sequence). The CDR3 has 14 residues. The V gene lost 3 bases and the J gene lost 2 bases, with 12 bases spanning the gap. CDR3 protein: CSASSDTDTDTQYF. The CDR3 DNA sequence: TGCAGTGCTAGTTCGGACACAGACACAGATACGCAGTATTTT.

CDR3 nucleotide sequence: TGCAGTGCTAGGGACAGTCCAAATCAGCCCCAGCATTTT. Amino acids: CSARDSPNQPQHF. This rearrangement joins TRBV20-1 to TRBJ1-5; tentatively, D is TRBD1 (6 bases). CDR1 DFQATT and CDR2 SNEGSKA come from the germline V gene (reference sequence). Trimming took off 3 bases at V and 4 bases at J, with 10 bases between the two ends. The CDR3 sequence is 13 residues long.

This rearrangement joins TRBV29-1 to TRBJ1-1, with TRBD1 as a possible D gene (6 bases). The length of the CDR3 is 15 residues. Germline CDR1 SQVTM, CDR2 ANQGSEA. V lost 6 bases and J lost 2, with 19 bases in between. DNA of the CDR3: TGCAGCGTGTCGTTCGAGGGGGGCATTAACACTGAAGCTTTCTTT. Translated: CSVSFEGGINTEAFF.

The genes are TRBV19 and TRBJ2-2; a possible D gene is TRBD1 (5 bases). V was trimmed by 2 bases and J by 5 bases, leaving 9 bases between them. The CDR3 runs 14 residues. Germline V gives CDR1 LNHDA, CDR2 SQIVND (reference sequence). This chain's CDR3 is CASSISGATGELFF. Written as DNA, the CDR3 is TGTGCCAGTAGTATATCTGGGGCGACCGGGGAGCTGTTTTTT.